This TCR beta chain was documented in a study of OX40 agonist ivuxolimab in advanced cancers. Overall study findings and caveats: Relative to CD4+ cells, CD8+ T cells on average had more expanded clones.

Produced via immunoSEQ multiplex PCR; TCRdb's table is partial and in-frame only. Among under 95,000 clones listed, about 80% were seen once. V was pared by 6 bases and J by 1 base, with 12 bases between. This CDR3 has 14 amino acids. CDR1 KGHSH and CDR2 LQKENI come from the germline V gene. This clone was counted between two and nine times. Antigen unknown. The chain carries TRBV18 and TRBJ1-1; D unresolved. The input for sequencing was CD4+ or CD8+ T cells sorted from blood, taken in a trial of the OX40 agonist ivuxolimab. The sequence was obtained from an adult with an advanced solid tumor such as melanoma, head and neck, liver or kidney cancer. The CDR3 is CASSPLQPNTEAFF. In DNA, the CDR3 is TGTGCCAGCTCGCCCTTACAGCCGAACACTGAAGCTTTCTTT.